A single sample is the source of the 27 T cell receptor beta chains below, sequenced in a study of T cells in Graves' hyperthyroidism and ophthalmopathy. RNA transcripts yielded amplified TCR beta CDR3 regions. Researchers ran a first-round RT-PCR on the TCR CDR3 using the HTBI primer set. Using its own MiXCR run on the multiplex PCR reads, TCRdb lists one record per CDR3 protein. The data hold 800,000 or so distinct CDR3 sequences, with about 38% observed a single time. Sequencing was done on a sample of blood. Source of these receptors: a man in his late teens or twenties with Graves' hyperthyroidism.

This clonotype was counted a few times. Written as DNA, the CDR3 is TGCAGTGCTAGATCCCAATTGGGCTCCTACGAGCAGTACTTC. Protein product: CSARSQLGSYEQYF. The V and J genes are TRBV20-1 and TRBJ2-7; D not certain. Between the trimmed V and J ends, which lost 2 bases and 0 bases, there was a span of 11 bases. Germline V CDR1 and CDR2: DFQATT, SNEGSKA (reference sequence). The CDR3 is 14 amino acids.

This chain uses TRBV19 with TRBJ1-4; D uncertain. Trimming shortened V by 2 bases and J by 5 bases, and 12 bases separated the two germline ends. CDR3 length: 15 residues. Per germline, CDR1 LNHDA and CDR2 SQIVND (reference sequence). Written as DNA, the CDR3 is TGTGCCAGTAGTATATCGGCGGGCCACAATGAAAAACTGTTTTTT. Protein product: CASSISAGHNEKLFF.

This clonotype was detected a few times. Mismatch with germline at one junction end may stem from a read error. The J gene is TRBJ2-7, the V gene TRBV4-1, with D possibly being TRBD1 (6 bases). This CDR3 has 14 residues. Germline CDR1 reads MGHRA; CDR2 reads YSYEKL. The CDR3 coding sequence is TGTGCCAGCAGCCCATGGGACACCCCCTACGAGCAGTACTTC. It codes for CASSPWDTPYEQYF.

This clonotype was detected ten times or more. Mismatch with germline at one junction end may stem from a read error. This chain joins TRBV5-1 and TRBJ1-1; a possible D gene is TRBD1 (5 bases). The CDR3 runs 13 residues. Per the germline V gene, CDR1 is SGHRS and CDR2 is YFSETQ. CDR3 nucleotide sequence: TGTGCCAGCAGTGGGGGTTTAAACACTGAAGCTTTCTTT. Protein: CASSGGLNTEAFF.

This clonotype was detected many times. V gene TRBV29-1 combines with J gene TRBJ2-7; weak D call: TRBD1 (7 bases). This CDR3 has 13 amino acids. Germline CDR1 reads SQVTM; CDR2 reads ANQGSEA. Trimming removed 7 bases at V and 2 bases at J, with 15 bases between. The CDR3, as DNA: TGCAGCGCGGGAGCCGGGACAGCCTACGAGCAGTACTTC. Its protein product is CSAGAGTAYEQYF.

In the case of this clonotype: One junction end disagrees with the germline gene, perhaps due to a read error. This chain connects TRBV7-9 to TRBJ1-1; D is unresolved. This CDR3 is 14 amino acids long. Germline V CDR1 and CDR2: SEHNR, FQNEAQ (reference sequence). CDR3 amino acids: CAGSLGQANTEAFF. Written as DNA, the CDR3 is TGTGCCGGCAGCTTAGGTCAGGCGAACACTGAAGCTTTCTTT.

In DNA form, the CDR3 reads TGTGCCAGCAGTTTTTCATTGGAGCTGCGTGACACTGAAGCTTTCTTT. Its translation is CASSFSLELRDTEAFF. J is TRBJ1-1 and V is TRBV12-3 or TRBV12-4, with D unresolved. This CDR3 is 16 amino acids long. Deletions cut 3 bases from V and 3 bases from J, with 17 bases between.

The chain has TRBV20-1 and TRBJ1-1; D gene unclear. The length of the CDR3 is 13 residues. Germline assignment: CDR1 DFQATT and CDR2 SNEGSKA (reference sequence). Trimming removed 4 bases from V and 3 bases from J, with 12 bases in between. The CDR3: CSAKDGWDTEAFF. CDR3 bases: TGCAGTGCTAAGGACGGATGGGACACTGAAGCTTTCTTT.

Only a few counts were recorded for this clonotype. The rearrangement uses TRBV14 and TRBJ2-7, with D possibly TRBD1 on 5 matching bases. This CDR3 has 14 residues. Looked up from germline, CDR1 is SGHDN and CDR2 is FVKESK. Trimming removed 1 base at V and 5 bases at J, with 12 bases between. The CDR3 nucleotides are TGTGCCAGCAGCCAAGGGAGACAGCCTGACGAGCAGTACTTC. This gives the protein CASSQGRQPDEQYF.

This clonotype was recorded once. This sequence joins TRBV11-2 and TRBJ1-2; D is unclear. This CDR3 has 13 residues. Deletions cut 3 bases from V and 6 bases from J, with 11 bases between. The germline gives CDR1 SGHAT, CDR2 FQNNGV. The CDR3 reads CASSLWTDDGYTF. CDR3 coding DNA: TGTGCCAGCAGCTTGTGGACGGACGATGGCTACACCTTC.

The genes are TRBV11-1 and TRBJ2-2, with D possibly TRBD2 on 6 matching bases. The CDR3 totals 16 residues. CDR1 and CDR2 (germline): SGHAT, FQDESV (reference sequence). V was trimmed by 3 bases and J by 3 bases, leaving 14 bases between them. The CDR3 DNA sequence: TGTGCCAGCAGCTTTGAGGAGGGGCTTGACACCGGGGAGCTGTTTTTT. This encodes CASSFEEGLDTGELFF.

This clonotype has a count of ten or more. CDR3 sequence: CASRPAPEAFF. The CDR3 bases are TGTGCCAGCAGACCGGCGCCAGAAGCTTTCTTT. The rearrangement links TRBV7-9 to TRBJ1-1, with D unresolved. Trimming cost V 6 bases and J 8 bases, with 10 bases left between them. The CDR3 is 11 amino acids. The germline gives CDR1 SEHNR, CDR2 FQNEAQ (reference sequence).

There are many counts of this clonotype. The chain employs TRBV2 and TRBJ2-5; 11 bases align to TRBD2. The CDR3 runs 15 residues. CDR1 SNHLY and CDR2 FYNNEI come from the germline V gene. The junction had 12 bases not matched to a gene; V was cut back by 7 bases and J by 8 bases. The CDR3 protein is CASTEMTSGVGTQYF. Here the CDR3 DNA reads TGTGCCAGCACCGAGATGACTAGCGGGGTTGGTACCCAGTACTTC.

The table lists this clonotype with many counts. This chain links TRBV7-2 with TRBJ1-1; the D is unclear. Germline values: CDR1 SGHTA, CDR2 FQGNSA. CDR3 length equals 13 residues. Trimming removed 3 bases at V and 1 base at J, with 6 bases between. The CDR3 loop reads CASSFSPNTEAFF. For the CDR3, the DNA is TGTGCCAGCAGCTTCTCACCGAACACTGAAGCTTTCTTT.

The chain links TRBV3-1 to TRBJ2-5; tentative D call: TRBD2 (6 bases). The CDR3 loop spans 13 amino acids. From germline, CDR1 is LGHDT and CDR2 YNNKEL (reference sequence). The ends were cut back, 6 bases at V and 7 bases at J, with 15 bases in the middle. Here the CDR3 reads CASSRDFTGTQYF. CDR3 DNA: TGTGCCAGCAGTCGGGACTTCACAGGGACCCAGTACTTC.

The chain is built from TRBV19 and TRBJ2-6; 7 bases agree with TRBD1. Germline CDR1 and CDR2: LNHDA and SQIVND (reference sequence). Trimming at V came to 3 bases and at J to 8 bases, leaving 7 bases not matched to a gene. This CDR3 is built from 15 residues. Here the CDR3 DNA reads TGTGCCAGTAGTATGGGTAAACAGGGGACCAACGTCCTGACTTTC. Amino acids: CASSMGKQGTNVLTF.

This clonotype was seen a handful of times. The chain couples TRBV14 to TRBJ1-6; D is unclear. The V gene lost 2 bases and the J gene lost 3 bases, with 11 bases spanning the gap. Germline CDR1 SGHDN, CDR2 FVKESK. The CDR3 totals 16 residues. This CDR3 is CASSQLRTVYNSPLHF. The CDR3 DNA follows: TGTGCCAGCAGCCAACTGAGGACTGTCTATAATTCACCCCTCCACTTT.

The chain joins TRBV20-1 to TRBJ2-5; 7 nucleotides match TRBD1. The CDR3 spans 14 residues. The J segment lost 5 bases and the V segment lost 6 bases, leaving 12 bases of the junction unmatched. CDR1 is DFQATT, CDR2 SNEGSKA, per germline (reference sequence). CDR3 sequence reads: CSAYNPGGSETQYF. In DNA, the CDR3 is TGCAGTGCCTATAATCCAGGGGGTTCGGAGACCCAGTACTTC.

This clonotype was detected only once. V and J are TRBV29-1 and TRBJ2-7, with D tentatively TRBD1 or TRBD2 (5 bases each). The CDR3 is made up of 14 amino acids. Trimming stripped 4 bases from V and 1 base from J, with 14 bases between. CDR1 is SQVTM, CDR2 ANQGSEA, per germline. The CDR3 nucleotides read TGCAGCGTTGCAAATCCGGGACCGTCCTACGAGCAGTACTTC. This translates into CSVANPGPSYEQYF.

This clonotype appeared a few times. The chain recombines TRBV4-1 with TRBJ1-1; a weak D match, TRBD1 (6 bases). V was clipped by 3 bases and J by 5 bases, with 13 bases between them. The V gene's germline CDR1 is MGHRA and CDR2 YSYEKL. The CDR3 has 14 amino acids. The CDR3 DNA reads TGCGCCAGCAGCCAGGAGGGGGGAAAGACTGAAGCTTTCTTT. It is translated as CASSQEGGKTEAFF.

Comments on this clonotype: This may be a read error, as it is one base from a much larger clone. V gene TRBV5-8 combines with J gene TRBJ2-2; unclear D gene. Germline lookup yields CDR1 SGHTS and CDR2 YDEGEE. CDR3 length: 14 amino acids. Here the CDR3 reads CASSFHANAGELFF. The CDR3 coding sequence is TGTGCCAGCAGCTTCCACGCGAACGCCGGGGAGCTGTTTTTT.

The rearrangement links TRBV13 to TRBJ1-2, with D perhaps TRBD1 (5 bases). CDR3 size: 14 residues. V was clipped by 4 bases and J by 4 bases, with 13 bases between them. The germline V gene has CDR1 PRHDT and CDR2 FYEKMQ (reference sequence). CDR3 sequence: CASSSRGGGYGYTF. The CDR3 DNA is TGTGCCAGCAGCTCCCGGGGGGGAGGCTATGGCTACACCTTC.

This clonotype came up many times. One end of the junction fails to match germline, which may point to a read error. CDR3 amino acids: CASSETSYEQYF. In DNA form, the CDR3 reads TGTGCCAGCAGTGAGACTAGCTACGAGCAGTACTTC. The chain employs TRBV5-1 and TRBJ2-7; TRBD2 might be the D (6 bases). The CDR3 is 12 amino acids. Germline V lookup: CDR1 SGHRS, CDR2 YFSETQ.

This chain joins TRBV19 and TRBJ1-5; 8 nucleotides align to TRBD1. Germline V gene data show CDR1 as LNHDA and CDR2 as SQIVND (reference sequence). J was trimmed by 7 bases and V by 9 bases; bases with no gene match: 11. The CDR3 contains 14 residues. The CDR3 loop reads CASSSGGAPQPQHF. CDR3 bases: TGTGCCAGCAGCTCAGGGGGCGCCCCACAGCCCCAGCATTTT.

This clonotype appeared a single time. The chain joins TRBV25-1 to TRBJ1-2; D gene ambiguous. V lost 6 bases and J lost 4, with 12 bases in between. This CDR3 is 13 amino acids long. In germline, CDR1 is MGHDK, CDR2 SYGVNS. CDR3 region: CASREGGRYGYTF. Here the CDR3 DNA reads TGTGCCAGCAGGGAGGGAGGTCGCTATGGCTACACCTTC.

This clonotype appeared a few times. V gene TRBV9 combines with J gene TRBJ2-2; D is undetermined. This CDR3 has 16 residues. Trimming took off 2 bases at V and 3 bases at J, with 14 bases between the two ends. In germline, CDR1 is SGDLS, CDR2 YYNGEE. CDR3 nucleotide sequence: TGTGCCAGCAGCGTCCAGGCACAGACCTACACCGGGGAGCTGTTTTTT. This translates into CASSVQAQTYTGELFF.

This clonotype was seen many times. The V gene is TRBV5-1, the J gene TRBJ2-7; D unresolved. The CDR3 contains 14 residues. The V and J ends lost 0 bases and 3 bases respectively, with 10 bases between them. From germline, CDR1 is SGHRS and CDR2 YFSETQ. CDR3 bases: TGCGCCAGCAGCTTGGTTGTACAAGGCTACGAGCAGTACTTC. It codes for CASSLVVQGYEQYF.